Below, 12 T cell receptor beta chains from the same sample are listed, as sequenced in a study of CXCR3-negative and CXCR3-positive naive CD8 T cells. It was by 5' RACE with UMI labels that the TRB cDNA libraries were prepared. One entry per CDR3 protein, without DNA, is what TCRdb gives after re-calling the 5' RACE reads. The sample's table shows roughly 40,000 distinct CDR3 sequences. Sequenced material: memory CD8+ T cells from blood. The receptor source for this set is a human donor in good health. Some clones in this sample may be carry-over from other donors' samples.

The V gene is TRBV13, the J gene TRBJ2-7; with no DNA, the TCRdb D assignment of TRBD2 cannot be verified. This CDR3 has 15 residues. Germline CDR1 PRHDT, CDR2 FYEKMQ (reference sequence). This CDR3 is CASSFPTSGTYEQYF.

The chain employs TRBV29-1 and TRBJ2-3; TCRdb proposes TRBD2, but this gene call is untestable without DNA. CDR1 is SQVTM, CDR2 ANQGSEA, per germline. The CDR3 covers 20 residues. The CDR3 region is CSVEVLGQGSGLAVSDTQYF.

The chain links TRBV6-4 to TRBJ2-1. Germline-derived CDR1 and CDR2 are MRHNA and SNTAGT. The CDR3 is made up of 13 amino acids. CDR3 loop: CASSDGHINEQFF.

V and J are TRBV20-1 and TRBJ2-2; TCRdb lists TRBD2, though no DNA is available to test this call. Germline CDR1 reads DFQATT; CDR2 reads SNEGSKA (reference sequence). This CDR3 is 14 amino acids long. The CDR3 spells CSASAGSGSGELFF.

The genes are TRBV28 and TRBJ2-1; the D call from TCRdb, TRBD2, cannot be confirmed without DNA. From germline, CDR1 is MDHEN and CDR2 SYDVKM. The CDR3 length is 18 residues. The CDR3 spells CASSLGVAGGPTYNEQFF.

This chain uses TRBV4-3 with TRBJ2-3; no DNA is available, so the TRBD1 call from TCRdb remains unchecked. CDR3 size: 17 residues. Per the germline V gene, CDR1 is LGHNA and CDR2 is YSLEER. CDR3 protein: CASSQARAGAYTDTQYF.

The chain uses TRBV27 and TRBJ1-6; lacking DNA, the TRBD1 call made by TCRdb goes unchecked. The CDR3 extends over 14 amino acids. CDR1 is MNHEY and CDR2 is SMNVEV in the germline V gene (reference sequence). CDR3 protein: CASSPITGVEPLHF.

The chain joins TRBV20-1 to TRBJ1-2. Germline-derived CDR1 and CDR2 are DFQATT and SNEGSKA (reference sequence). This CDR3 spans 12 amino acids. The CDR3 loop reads CSARWLEYGYTF.

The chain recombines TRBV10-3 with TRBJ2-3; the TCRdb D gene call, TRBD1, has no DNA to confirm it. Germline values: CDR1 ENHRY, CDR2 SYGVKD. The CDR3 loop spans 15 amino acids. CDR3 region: CAISDHGQGSDTQYF.

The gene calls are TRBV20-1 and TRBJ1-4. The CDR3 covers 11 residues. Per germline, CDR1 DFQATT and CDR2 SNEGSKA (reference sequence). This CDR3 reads CSARDTGPQDF.

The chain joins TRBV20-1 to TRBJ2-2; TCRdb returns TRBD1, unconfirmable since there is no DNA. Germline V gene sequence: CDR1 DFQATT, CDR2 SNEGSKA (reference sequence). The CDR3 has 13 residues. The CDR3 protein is CSAREGESGELFF.

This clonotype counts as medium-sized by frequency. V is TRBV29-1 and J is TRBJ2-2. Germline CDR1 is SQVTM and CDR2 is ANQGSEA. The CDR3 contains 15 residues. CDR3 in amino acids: CSVESSRANTGELFF.